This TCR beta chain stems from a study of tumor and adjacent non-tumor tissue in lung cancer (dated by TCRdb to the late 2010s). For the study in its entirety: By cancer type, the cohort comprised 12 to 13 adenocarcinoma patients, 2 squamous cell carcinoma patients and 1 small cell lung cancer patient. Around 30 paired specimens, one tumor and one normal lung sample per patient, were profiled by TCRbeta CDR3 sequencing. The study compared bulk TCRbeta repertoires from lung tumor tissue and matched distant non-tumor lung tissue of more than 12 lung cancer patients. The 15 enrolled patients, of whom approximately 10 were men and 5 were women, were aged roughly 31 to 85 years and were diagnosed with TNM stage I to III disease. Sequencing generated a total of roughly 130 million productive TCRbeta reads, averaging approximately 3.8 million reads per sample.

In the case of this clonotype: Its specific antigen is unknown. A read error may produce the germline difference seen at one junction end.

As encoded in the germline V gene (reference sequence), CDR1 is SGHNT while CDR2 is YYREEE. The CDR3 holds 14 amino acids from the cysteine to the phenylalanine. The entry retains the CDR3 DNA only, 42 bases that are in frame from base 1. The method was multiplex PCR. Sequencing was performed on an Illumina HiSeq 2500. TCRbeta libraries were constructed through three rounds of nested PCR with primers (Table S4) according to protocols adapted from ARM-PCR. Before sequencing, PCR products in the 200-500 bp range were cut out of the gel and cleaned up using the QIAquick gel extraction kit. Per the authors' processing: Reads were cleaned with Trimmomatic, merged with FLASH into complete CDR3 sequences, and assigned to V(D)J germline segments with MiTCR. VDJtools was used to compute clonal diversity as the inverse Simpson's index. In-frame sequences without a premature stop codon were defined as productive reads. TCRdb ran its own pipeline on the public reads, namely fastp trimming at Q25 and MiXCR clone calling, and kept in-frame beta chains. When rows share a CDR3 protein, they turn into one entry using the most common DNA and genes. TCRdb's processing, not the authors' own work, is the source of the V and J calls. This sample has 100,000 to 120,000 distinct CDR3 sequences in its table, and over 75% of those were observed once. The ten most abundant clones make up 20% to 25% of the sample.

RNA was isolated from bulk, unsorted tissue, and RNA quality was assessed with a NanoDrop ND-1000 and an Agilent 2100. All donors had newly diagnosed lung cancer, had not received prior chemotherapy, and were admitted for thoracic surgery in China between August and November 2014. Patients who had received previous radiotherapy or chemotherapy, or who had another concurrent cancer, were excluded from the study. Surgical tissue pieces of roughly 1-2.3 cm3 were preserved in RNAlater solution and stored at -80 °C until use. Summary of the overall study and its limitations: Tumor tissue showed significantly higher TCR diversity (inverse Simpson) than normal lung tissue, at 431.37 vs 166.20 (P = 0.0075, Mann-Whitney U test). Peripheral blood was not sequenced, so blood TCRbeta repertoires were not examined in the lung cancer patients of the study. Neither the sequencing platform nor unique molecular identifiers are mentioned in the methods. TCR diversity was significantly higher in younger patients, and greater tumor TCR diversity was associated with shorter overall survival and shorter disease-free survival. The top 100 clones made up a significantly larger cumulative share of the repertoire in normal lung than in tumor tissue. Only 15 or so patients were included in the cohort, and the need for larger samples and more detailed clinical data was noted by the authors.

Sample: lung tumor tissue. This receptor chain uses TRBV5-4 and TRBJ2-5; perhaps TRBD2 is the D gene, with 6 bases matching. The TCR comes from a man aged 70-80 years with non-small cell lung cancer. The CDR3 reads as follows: CTSSLGREAETQYF. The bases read TGTACCAGCAGCTTGGGAAGGGAGGCTGAGACCCAGTACTTC.